A single sample is the source of the 22 T cell receptor beta chains below, sequenced in a study of blood T cell repertoires in COVID-19 (dated by TCRdb to about 2020). Libraries were constructed by the immunoSEQ multiplex PCR assay. TCRdb took over this immuneACCESS table, retaining in-frame rearrangements with V and J assigned. Such tables are incomplete; in checked studies, under half of the missing clones stem from an unresolved V gene, and the remainder is unexplained. The sample table records about 210,000 clones; around 84% of these occur just once. The top ten clones comprise about 9.7% of the sample. Sequences were obtained from peripheral blood. The receptors here all came from a man aged 45-65 years with active or convalescent COVID-19.

V gene TRBV19 combines with J gene TRBJ2-7; possible D gene TRBD2, 6 bases. The CDR3 loop spans 13 amino acids. Germline V gene lookup returns CDR1 LNHDA and CDR2 SQIVND (reference sequence). Trimming pared 3 bases from V and 0 bases from J, leaving 6 bases between. As DNA, the CDR3 is TGTGCCAGTAGTATGACTAGCTCCTACGAGCAGTACTTC. Translation gives CASSMTSSYEQYF.

The genes are TRBV28 and TRBJ1-5, with 11 bases identical to TRBD1. CDR1 is MDHEN, CDR2 SYDVKM, per germline. CDR3 size: 15 residues. With V trimmed by 5 bases and J by 3 bases, 3 bases remained unmatched. DNA of the CDR3: TGTGCCAGCAGTATTGGACAGGGGGCCAATCAGCCCCAGCATTTT. It translates to CASSIGQGANQPQHF.

V usage is TRBV11-2 and J usage is TRBJ1-1; 7 positions match TRBD1. Unmatched junction bases numbered 11, after V lost 1 base and J lost 6 bases. The CDR3 runs 16 residues. Germline CDR1 reads SGHAT; CDR2 reads FQNNGV. Written as DNA, the CDR3 is TGTGCCAGCAGCTTAGCCCCGGCAGGGGGACGGCCTGAAGCTTTCTTT. Translated: CASSLAPAGGRPEAFF. Supplemented by reference TRBV11-2 and TRBJ1-1, the full variable domain reads EAGVAQSPRYKIIEKRQSVAFWCNPISGHATLYWYQQILGQGPKLLIQFQNNGVVDDSQLPKDRFSAERLKGVDSTLKIQPAKLEDSAVYLCASSLAPAGGRPEAFFGQGTRLTVV.

This chain joins TRBV7-9 and TRBJ2-3; 7 bases map to TRBD1. The CDR3 is made up of 17 amino acids. Germline CDR1 reads SEHNR; CDR2 reads FQNEAQ (reference sequence). Losses at the gene ends were 2 bases for V and 0 bases for J; bases not matched to a gene: 8. The DNA for the CDR3 is TGTGCCAGCAGCTTATTTACAACAGGGGCTAGCACAGATACGCAGTATTTT. As protein: CASSLFTTGASTDTQYF.

This chain connects TRBV9 to TRBJ2-7; 8 nucleotides agree with TRBD1. Germline V gene lookup returns CDR1 SGDLS and CDR2 YYNGEE. The V segment lost 3 bases and the J segment 4 bases; nucleotides outside the gene matches: 6. CDR3 size: 14 residues. CDR3 loop: CASSASGGGYEQYF. The CDR3 coding sequence is TGTGCCAGCAGCGCATCAGGGGGCGGGTACGAGCAGTACTTC. The variable domain in full, completed from reference TRBV9 and TRBJ2-7, reads DSGVTQTPKHLITATGQRVTLRCSPRSGDLSVYWYQQSLDQGLQFLIQYYNGEERAKGNILERFSAQQFPDLHSELNLSSLELGDSALYFCASSASGGGYEQYFGPGTRLTVT.

The V call is TRBV15, the J call TRBJ2-5, with 10 bases identical to TRBD1. The germline V gene encodes CDR1 LNHNV and CDR2 YYDKDF (reference sequence). CDR3 length: 16 residues. V was clipped by 5 bases and J by 5 bases; unmatched bases: 11. The CDR3 nucleotides read TGTGCCACCAGCGTTACTCCCGGACAGGGGGGGGAGACCCAGTACTTC. It is translated as CATSVTPGQGGETQYF.

The CDR3 spells CASSYSGQGDEQYV. The CDR3 nucleotides read TGTGCCAGCAGTTACTCAGGACAGGGGGACGAGCAGTACGTC. This chain joins TRBV6-5 and TRBJ2-7; 10 bases are a match to TRBD1. V shed 0 bases and J 5 bases; nucleotides not matched to a gene: 1. Germline V gene lookup returns CDR1 MNHEY and CDR2 SVGAGI. The CDR3 is 14 amino acids.

J is TRBJ1-4 and V is TRBV24-1, with 7 bases identical to TRBD1. The CDR3 is 14 amino acids. Germline V gene sequence: CDR1 KGHDR, CDR2 SFDVKD. V was pared by 4 bases and J by 13 bases, with 11 bases of the junction left unmatched. The CDR3 reads CATSDNTGDLRLFF. CDR3 sequence (DNA): TGTGCCACCAGTGACAACACAGGGGACCTGCGACTGTTTTTT.

The chain recombines TRBV6-6 with TRBJ2-3; 11 bases line up with TRBD2. Unmatched junction bases numbered 8, after V lost 6 bases and J lost 3 bases. Germline V gene lookup returns CDR1 MNHNY and CDR2 SVGAGI (reference sequence). This CDR3 region has 16 residues. CDR3 nucleotides: TGTGCCAGCAGACAACTAGCGGGAGAGGGGACAGATACGCAGTATTTT. Translated, it gives CASRQLAGEGTDTQYF.

The chain has TRBV5-4 and TRBJ2-1; 7 bases match TRBD1. The length of the CDR3 is 13 residues. V was clipped by 4 bases and J by 5 bases; unmatched bases: 3. Germline-derived CDR1 and CDR2 are SGHNT and YYREEE (reference sequence). CDR3 protein: CASSLDRNNEQFF. The DNA for the CDR3 is TGTGCCAGCAGCCTGGACAGGAACAATGAGCAGTTCTTC.

The V gene is TRBV7-6, the J gene TRBJ2-2; a possible D gene is TRBD1 (6 bases). Germline V CDR1 and CDR2: SGHVS, FNYEAQ. This CDR3 comprises 17 residues. V gave up 3 bases and J gave up 4 bases, with 18 bases separating them. CDR3 sequence: CASSLQQTGWPTGELFF. CDR3 nucleotides: TGTGCCAGCAGCTTGCAGCAAACAGGGTGGCCCACCGGGGAGCTGTTTTTT.

The chain uses TRBV20-1 and TRBJ2-7, with 9 bases lining up with TRBD2. Losses at the gene ends were 3 bases for V and 3 bases for J; bases not matched to a gene: 6. Germline CDR1 is DFQATT and CDR2 is SNEGSKA (reference sequence). The CDR3 covers 14 residues. In DNA, the CDR3 is TGCAGTGCTAGTTTGGCGGGAGGGGTCTACGAGCAGTACTTC. Translation gives CSASLAGGVYEQYF.

This sequence joins TRBV29-1 and TRBJ2-3, with TRBD2 matching 7 bases. CDR3 size: 13 residues. CDR1 and CDR2 (germline): SQVTM, ANQGSEA. Germline trimming cut 5 bases from V and 1 base from J; bases unmatched to any gene: 3. The CDR3 nucleotides are TGCAGCGTTAGCGGGGCACGCACAGATACGCAGTATTTT. This encodes CSVSGARTDTQYF.

The chain uses TRBV10-2 and TRBJ1-1; a possible D gene is TRBD1 (5 bases). The CDR3 contains 14 residues. Deletions cut 6 bases from V and 1 base from J, with 12 bases between. The germline gives CDR1 WSHSY, CDR2 SAAADI. The chain's CDR3 is CASRGRTGNTEAFF. DNA of the CDR3: TGCGCCAGCAGGGGGCGGACGGGGAACACTGAAGCTTTCTTT.

This clone was counted a single time. The chain couples TRBV7-9 to TRBJ1-2; 9 nucleotides agree with TRBD1. This CDR3 region has 15 residues. The germline gives CDR1 SEHNR, CDR2 FQNEAQ (reference sequence). The V gene end was trimmed by 5 bases and the J gene end by 8 bases; junction bases not matched to a gene: 12. The CDR3 bases are TGTGCCAGCAGCCCCTTTCCCGGGACAGGGAGAGGCTACACCTTC. It yields the protein CASSPFPGTGRGYTF.

The chain employs TRBV7-8 and TRBJ2-7; the match to TRBD1 covers 8 bases. Germline values: CDR1 SGHVS, CDR2 FQNEAQ. There are 16 residues in the CDR3. The J segment lost 3 bases and the V segment lost 5 bases, leaving 12 bases of the junction unmatched. CDR3 sequence: CASSPLPRGQGYEQYV. The CDR3 DNA sequence: TGTGCCAGCAGCCCCCTTCCCAGGGGGCAAGGCTACGAGCAGTACGTC.

J is TRBJ2-3 and V is TRBV5-1, with 9 bases that match TRBD1. This CDR3 is built from 15 residues. V shed 1 base and J 2 bases; nucleotides not matched to a gene: 2. Germline CDR1 reads SGHRS; CDR2 reads YFSETQ. CDR3 sequence: CASSLTGGHTDTQYF. In DNA form, the CDR3 reads TGCGCCAGCAGCTTGACAGGGGGCCACACAGATACGCAGTATTTT.

The chain recombines TRBV6-5 with TRBJ2-3; TRBD2 matches 10 bases. Trimming at V came to 8 bases and at J to 3 bases, leaving 8 bases not matched to a gene. Looked up from germline, CDR1 is MNHEY and CDR2 is SVGAGI. The CDR3 loop spans 15 amino acids. The CDR3 sequence: CASCRLAGGTDTQYF. CDR3 in DNA: TGTGCCAGCTGTAGGTTAGCGGGGGGAACAGATACGCAGTATTTT.

The chain carries TRBV6-5 and TRBJ1-6, with D tentatively TRBD1 (5 bases). Trimming left V 8 bases short and J 9 bases short, with 20 bases between. This CDR3 contains 15 residues. The germline CDR1 and CDR2 sequences are MNHEY and SVGAGI. This CDR3 is CASGDFAGLGSPLHF. The CDR3, as DNA: TGTGCCAGCGGGGACTTTGCAGGGCTGGGTTCACCCCTCCACTTT.

The chain joins TRBV7-2 to TRBJ2-2; possibly TRBD2 for D (5 bases). Trimming pared 2 bases from V and 6 bases from J, leaving 16 bases between. The CDR3 runs to 16 residues. CDR1 is SGHTA, CDR2 FQGNSA, per germline. The CDR3 bases are TGTGCCAGCAGCTTACTGGGGAGCCGAAGGGCCGGGGAGCTGTTTTTT. Encoded protein: CASSLLGSRRAGELFF.

The V gene is TRBV18, the J gene TRBJ1-5, with D uncertain. The V end lost 3 bases, the J end lost 5 bases, and 8 bases lay between the germline ends. Germline V CDR1 and CDR2: KGHSH, LQKENI. The CDR3 consists of 13 residues. The DNA for the CDR3 is TGTGCCAGCTCACCCCTCGCGGATCAGCCCCAGCATTTT. This codes for CASSPLADQPQHF.

This chain uses TRBV12-3 or TRBV12-4 with TRBJ2-7; 7 nucleotides agree with TRBD1. This CDR3 is 12 amino acids long. V was clipped by 9 bases and J by 3 bases; unmatched bases: 5. The chain's CDR3 is CASRQGIYEQYF. In nucleotides, the CDR3 is TGTGCCAGTCGACAGGGAATCTACGAGCAGTACTTC.